The present T cell receptor beta chain was sequenced within a study of shared clonotypes between healthy human individuals. Study-level information: Donors had three CD4 naive, three CD4 memory, two CD8 naive and one CD8 memory plate apiece.

TCRdb's copy holds only in-frame clones and misses some; the assay was immunoSEQ multiplex PCR. The sample has under 600,000 clones; less than 98% are singletons. Germline V gene data show CDR1 as SGHNT and CDR2 as YYREEE (reference sequence). The CDR3 is 16 residues long. V was cut by 0 bases and J by 5 bases, with 14 bases left in between. The study separated CD4+ cells into CD45RA+ naive and CD45RA-negative memory subsets. Input material: naive CD4+ T cells sorted from blood. Noted subset: CD45RA+ positively selected. The chain joins TRBV5-4 to TRBJ1-4, with D possibly TRBD1 on 5 matching bases. The receptor was derived from a woman in her 30s in good health. In DNA, the CDR3 is TGTGCCAGCAGCTTGGGGGGCAGGATTCGGAATGAAAAACTGTTTTTT. Protein product: CASSLGGRIRNEKLFF.